The rows below give T cell receptor beta chains drawn from one sample of a study of cytomegalovirus exposure and HLA in healthy donors. Data came from immunoSEQ multiplex PCR; TCRdb stores just in-frame clones and leaves some out. The sample records roughly 140,000 clones, over 60% being singletons. Input material: PBMCs. These receptors came from a young woman in good health and CMV-seropositive. The CDR3 runs from the conserved cysteine through the conserved F or W. A D gene is named only where the DNA matches it firmly. Part of the rows lack a size; the others show once, few, many or a class for expanded clones.

clone_size d_call v_call cdr3_aa
. TRBD2 TRBV10-2 CASSDAAGGADEQFF
. . TRBV9 CASSVGPSSGNTIYF
. TRBD2 TRBV30 CAWRRGYYEQYF
. . TRBV5-6 CASSLGQGRRATNEKLFF
few TRBD2 TRBV5-4 CASTPVGGDYNEQFF
once TRBD2 TRBV5-6 CASSFGLAGGPGADTQYF
. . TRBV6-5 CASSLQGSEQFF
. . TRBV7-9 CASSLVAGRNDEQYF
. . TRBV7-9 CASSPTLSVARTAEQYF
. . TRBV7-3 CASSVDTSVNSPLHF
few . TRBV5-4 CASSLDRVYGYTF
. TRBD1 TRBV11-3 CASSGETGGAFF
. . TRBV5-8 CASSLKGGGTEAFF
. TRBD2 TRBV5-4 CASSVGTSLGYEQYF
. . TRBV19 CASSFQRAGELLDTQYF
. . TRBV7-8 CASSSRGEYNEQFF
. TRBD1 TRBV30 CAWVNGQGFSYEQYF
. . TRBV4-1 CASSPGWSNQPQHF
once TRBD1 TRBV11-3 CASSPLQGQGAYEQYF
. . TRBV27 CASSSVSTVGSGEQFF
once . TRBV7-2 CASSLGRRGWDQPQHF
. . TRBV28 CASSWTQGVDTEAFF
. TRBD2 TRBV9 CASSVGTSTLDTQYF
few TRBD2 TRBV29-1 CSVRDYYNEQFF
. . TRBV20-1 CSALGPFF
few . TRBV28 CASRPRFTGSYEQYF
. TRBD2 TRBV11-3 CASSVQLAGVSDTQYF
few . TRBV10-1 CASSESNSYEQYF
. TRBD2 TRBV25-1 CASKASGAYNEQFF
few . TRBV23-1 CASSHFSSVTGPNSPLHF
. . TRBV4-1 CASSQARVNSPLHF
. . TRBV19 CASVEVGSYGYTF
few . TRBV21-1 CASRLEREGLSSYEQYF
. . TRBV6-1 CASSLEGEGAYEQYF
. TRBD1 TRBV28 CASSRYTGGANTEAFF
few . TRBV10-3 CAISEALQETQYF
. TRBD1 TRBV5-1 CASRGTGGPNSYEQYF
. . TRBV2 CASSEAGGVWRTEPGSNYGYTF
few . TRBV5-4 CASRPDGGTGELFF
. . TRBV6-5 CASSRWEGGTEAFF
. . TRBV16 CASSQSWQGDQPQHF
. . TRBV6-1 CASFAISGTGELFF